The clone carrying this T cell receptor (beta chain) was detected only a few times. The data originate from a study of blood T cell repertoires in COVID-19. About the study: The United States, Italy and Spain provided the acute and convalescent COVID-19 samples.

The CDR3 loop spans 14 amino acids. Germline CDR1 and CDR2: GTSNPN and SVGIG (reference sequence). V was trimmed by 2 bases and J by 0 bases, leaving 9 bases between them. The method was immunoSEQ multiplex PCR; TCRdb's version includes in-frame clones alone and lacks a portion of them. Of about 170,000 clones detected, about 80% appear once; the ten largest clones hold approximately 10%. The sample comprised peripheral blood. The J gene is TRBJ2-3, the V gene TRBV30; possible D gene TRBD1, 5 bases. This TCR derives from a man aged 65-85 years with active or convalescent COVID-19. CDR3 loop: CAWSQGTSTDTQYF. CDR3 nucleotide sequence: TGTGCCTGGAGTCAGGGAACTAGCACAGATACGCAGTATTTT.